This T cell receptor beta chain appears in the sequencing data of a study of T cell responses to AZD1222 COVID-19 vaccine. The assay was immunoSEQ multiplex PCR, and TCRdb's table has in-frame clones only and misses some. The sample holds 150,000 to 190,000 clones, about nine tenths seen once. The V gene end was trimmed by 0 bases and the J gene end by 5 bases; junction bases not matched to a gene: 9. The CDR3 runs 16 residues. CDR1 and CDR2 from the germline V gene are WNHNN and SYGVQD (reference sequence). V is TRBV10-1 and J is TRBJ1-1; the match to TRBD1 covers 7 bases. This sequence was found in an adult in good health. The sample in question was peripheral blood, obtained on day 0 of AZD1222 vaccination. Here the CDR3 reads CASSESGDRDRTEAFF. CDR3 DNA: TGCGCCAGCAGTGAGTCAGGCGACAGGGATAGGACTGAAGCTTTCTTT.